The sequence of this TCR beta chain was determined in a study of blood T cell repertoires in COVID-19 (dated by TCRdb to the early 2020s). About the full investigation: Collaborator samples came from the United States, Italy and Spain and covered acute and convalescent phases of COVID-19. The prospective study material was composed of cDNA or gDNA derived from T cells, B-cell-depleted T cells, or PBMCs. The dataset comprised deeply sampled blood TCRbeta repertoires from subjects exposed to, actively infected with, or recovered from COVID-19. The repertoires were made available in a free public database intended to serve as a resource for research on the immune response to SARS-CoV-2. The samples were drawn from the first 160 participants of the ongoing ImmuneRACE study and from some 1,300 subjects provided by 6 global collaborators. Sample metadata almost always included a de-identified subject ID, COVID-19 status, age in years and sex. HLA class I and class II types, where available, came from metadata supplied by the sample provider rather than from assay-based typing. What the work shows at the level of the full study, not this receptor alone: The amount of clinical and demographic metadata varied by source and participant and was provided uncurated.

A distance of 16 bases separates the germline ends of V and J, which lose 7 bases and 3 bases respectively. Sequences SGHTA (CDR1) and FQGNSA (CDR2) are obtained from the germline V gene. The CDR3, cysteine through phenylalanine, is 15 amino acids long. CDR3 DNA only is kept here, 45 bases in frame from base 1. This clone was detected ten times or more. This receptor's antigen is unknown. Base qualities are not at hand, and no much larger clone is one base apart. TCRbeta CDR3 regions were amplified from genomic DNA using the immunoSEQ Assay, a bias-controlled multiplex PCR. As for the authors' bioinformatics: The number of nucleated cells in each sample was estimated by amplification of reference gene primers within the assay. Sequence reads were collapsed and filtered to measure the absolute abundance of every unique TCRbeta CDR3 rearrangement. Productive Simpson clonality was computed per sample as the square root of Simpson's diversity index over productive rearrangements. TCRdb's version of the immuneACCESS table is confined to in-frame rearrangements and falls short of the full clone set. An unresolved V gene accounts for under half of the shortfall where checked; the remainder is of unknown origin. The V and J calls and clone size come from that table; D and trimming were worked out from the DNA. This sample gives roughly 240,000 clones in total; more than 75% of them show up just once. Roughly 3% of the sample is in the top ten clones.

A second Seattle source provided samples from volunteer blood donors who had recovered from COVID-19. Collaborating institutions collected whole blood in K2EDTA tubes following their own protocols. For TCRbeta analysis, collaborators shipped samples in one of three forms: frozen whole blood, isolated PBMCs, or DNA extracted from either of those sample types. The sequencing sample was made of peripheral blood. The rearranged chain carries TRBV7-2 and TRBJ1-5, and perhaps TRBD1 as D gene, on 5 matching bases. This clonotype originated in a woman aged 30 to 39 who had recovered from COVID-19. The CDR3 protein: CASTADGAFNQPQHF. The nucleotide sequence is TGTGCCAGCACCGCCGATGGGGCCTTCAATCAGCCCCAGCATTTT.